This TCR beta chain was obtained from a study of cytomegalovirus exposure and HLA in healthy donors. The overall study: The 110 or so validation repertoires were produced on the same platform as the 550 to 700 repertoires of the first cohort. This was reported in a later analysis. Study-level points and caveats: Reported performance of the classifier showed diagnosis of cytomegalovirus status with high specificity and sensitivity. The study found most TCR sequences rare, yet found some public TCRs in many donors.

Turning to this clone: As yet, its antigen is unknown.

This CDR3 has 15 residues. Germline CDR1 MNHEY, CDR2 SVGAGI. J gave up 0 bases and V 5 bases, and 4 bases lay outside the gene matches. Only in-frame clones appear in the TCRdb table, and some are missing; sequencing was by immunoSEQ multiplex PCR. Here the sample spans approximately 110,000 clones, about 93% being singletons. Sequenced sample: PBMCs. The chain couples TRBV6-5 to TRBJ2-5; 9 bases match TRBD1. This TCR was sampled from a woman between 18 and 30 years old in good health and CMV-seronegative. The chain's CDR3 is CASSTGQGYQETQYF. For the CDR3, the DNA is TGTGCCAGCAGTACTGGACAGGGGTACCAAGAGACCCAGTACTTC.